The 8 T cell receptor beta chains given below trace back to one sample, sequenced in a study of cytomegalovirus exposure and HLA in healthy donors. Clones were sequenced by immunoSEQ multiplex PCR, and TCRdb holds only the in-frame ones, with some missing. The repertoire has about 190,000 clones, more than 65% of them found once; the top ten carry under 3.5%. The specimen was PBMCs. The receptors derive from a young woman in good health and CMV-seropositive.

The chain uses TRBV7-9 and TRBJ1-1; D remains ambiguous. CDR1 and CDR2 (germline): SEHNR, FQNEAQ (reference sequence). The CDR3 is 14 residues long. The ends were cut back, 5 bases at V and 10 bases at J, with 20 bases in the middle. CDR3 in amino acids: CASSQQISVTRAFF. For the CDR3, the DNA is TGTGCCAGCAGCCAACAGATATCCGTGACGCGAGCTTTCTTT.

This CDR3 reads CASSYSGGETDTQYF. For the CDR3, the DNA is TGCGCCAGCAGCTATAGCGGGGGGGAAACAGATACGCAGTATTTT. This sequence joins TRBV5-1 and TRBJ2-3; 11 positions agree with TRBD2. V dropped 3 bases and J dropped 3; count of bases not matched to a gene: 3. There are 15 residues in the CDR3. Germline CDR1 SGHRS, CDR2 YFSETQ.

The V call is TRBV28, the J call TRBJ2-1; TRBD1 might be the D (6 bases). This CDR3 has 14 residues. The ends were cut back, 10 bases at V and 1 base at J, with 14 bases in the middle. Germline V gene data show CDR1 as MDHEN and CDR2 as SYDVKM. CDR3 loop: CANSRDTSYNEQFF. DNA for the CDR3: TGTGCCAACTCCCGGGACACTTCCTACAATGAGCAGTTCTTC.

This chain links TRBV5-1 with TRBJ1-1, with 10 positions matching TRBD1. V shed 4 bases and J 5 bases; nucleotides not matched to a gene: 11. The CDR3 contains 16 residues. Germline CDR1 SGHRS, CDR2 YFSETQ. CDR3 DNA: TGCGCCAGCAGCCCGTTGACAGGGGGCGCGAGTACTGAAGCTTTCTTT. It specifies CASSPLTGGASTEAFF. Full variable domain (missing parts from reference TRBV5-1 and TRBJ1-1): KAGVTQTPRYLIKTRGQQVTLSCSPISGHRSVSWYQQTPGQGLQFLFEYFSETQRNKGNFPGRFSGRQFSNSRSEMNVSTLELGDSALYLCASSPLTGGASTEAFFGQGTRLTVV.

This clone appeared a single time. The chain carries TRBV18 and TRBJ2-7; the match to TRBD2 covers 9 bases. The CDR3 spans 15 residues. Unmatched junction bases numbered 5, after V lost 3 bases and J lost 2 bases. Germline loops: CDR1 KGHSH, CDR2 LQKENI. The CDR3 sequence: CASSPLTSGTYEQYF. CDR3 nucleotides: TGTGCCAGCTCACCTCTGACTAGCGGTACCTACGAGCAGTACTTC.

This clone was detected only a few times. V and J are TRBV13 and TRBJ2-7; D call uncertain. V dropped 4 bases and J dropped 0 bases, with 4 bases sitting between them. This CDR3 region has 12 residues. The germline V gene has CDR1 PRHDT and CDR2 FYEKMQ (reference sequence). For the CDR3, the DNA is TGTGCCAGCAGCTCTAGCTCCTACGAGCAGTACTTC. Its protein is CASSSSSYEQYF.

This sequence joins TRBV5-1 and TRBJ2-5, with TRBD2 matching 8 bases. In germline, CDR1 is SGHRS, CDR2 YFSETQ. Unmatched junction bases numbered 6, after V lost 1 base and J lost 4 bases. The CDR3 consists of 15 residues. The CDR3 region has the DNA TGCGCCAGCAGCTTGTCGGGGGGGCAGAGAGAGACCCAGTACTTC. Translation: CASSLSGGQRETQYF.

The rearrangement joins TRBV5-4 to TRBJ1-1; no definite D call. Between the trimmed V and J ends, which lost 5 bases and 1 base, there was a span of 9 bases. The V gene's germline CDR1 is SGHNT and CDR2 YYREEE (reference sequence). The CDR3 has 13 residues. CDR3 region: CASRVTGNTEAFF. The CDR3, as DNA: TGTGCCAGCAGGGTTACTGGGAACACTGAAGCTTTCTTT.